This is a list of T cell receptor beta chains from one sample in a study of OX40 agonist ivuxolimab in advanced cancers. The assay was immunoSEQ multiplex PCR, and TCRdb's table has in-frame clones only and misses some. The sample lists about 88,000 clones, about 86% seen once, with around 1.5% in the top ten. The sequencing here drew on CD4+ or CD8+ T cells sorted from blood, taken in a trial of the OX40 agonist ivuxolimab. The receptors come from an adult with an advanced solid tumor such as melanoma, head and neck, liver or kidney cancer. Both conserved end residues are part of each CDR3. The D gene is left open where the match is weak. A row's size may be missing; if present it is once, few, many or a size class.

v_call: TRBV18
j_call: TRBJ2-7
d_call: .
clone_size: .
cdr3_aa: CASSLRQGEGYEQYF
cdr3_nt: TGTGCCAGCTCCTTAAGGCAGGGTGAAGGGTACGAGCAGTACTTC

v_call: TRBV18
j_call: TRBJ2-3
d_call: TRBD2
clone_size: .
cdr3_aa: CASSPGTGGPADTQYF
cdr3_nt: TGTGCCAGCTCACCAGGGACGGGGGGGCCGGCAGATACGCAGTATTTT

v_call: TRBV7-9
j_call: TRBJ2-5
d_call: TRBD2
clone_size: .
cdr3_aa: CASSLERLAGETQYF
cdr3_nt: TGTGCCAGCAGCTTAGAGAGGCTAGCGGGAGAGACCCAGTACTTC

v_call: TRBV19
j_call: TRBJ1-2
d_call: .
clone_size: .
cdr3_aa: CATWGGRSYGYTF
cdr3_nt: TGTGCCACATGGGGGGGACGGAGCTATGGCTACACCTTC

v_call: TRBV7-9
j_call: TRBJ2-6
d_call: .
clone_size: .
cdr3_aa: CASQQEGSSGANVLTF
cdr3_nt: TGTGCCAGCCAGCAAGAAGGGAGCTCTGGGGCCAACGTCCTGACTTTC

v_call: TRBV7-8
j_call: TRBJ1-1
d_call: TRBD1
clone_size: few
cdr3_aa: CASSIGQASTLMNTEAFF
cdr3_nt: TGTGCCAGCAGCATTGGACAGGCCTCAACCCTCATGAACACTGAAGCTTTCTTT

v_call: TRBV15
j_call: TRBJ1-5
d_call: .
clone_size: .
cdr3_aa: CATSTSPGGGQPQHF
cdr3_nt: TGTGCCACCAGCACCTCCCCCGGGGGTGGTCAGCCCCAGCATTTT

v_call: TRBV25-1
j_call: TRBJ1-1
d_call: TRBD1
clone_size: .
cdr3_aa: CASTRGTGSAFF
cdr3_nt: TGTGCCAGCACCAGGGGGACAGGGAGCGCTTTCTTT

v_call: TRBV9
j_call: TRBJ1-2
d_call: .
clone_size: .
cdr3_aa: CASSVRSGQDNGYTF
cdr3_nt: TGTGCCAGCAGCGTAAGGAGTGGTCAGGACAATGGCTACACCTTC

v_call: TRBV15
j_call: TRBJ2-1
d_call: TRBD2
clone_size: .
cdr3_aa: CATSRGRLAGTARDPYNEQFF
cdr3_nt: TGTGCCACCAGCAGAGGTCGACTAGCGGGAACCGCGAGGGACCCCTACAATGAGCAGTTCTTC